These 23 T cell receptor beta chains were all obtained from the same sample, sequenced in a study of CXCR3-negative and CXCR3-positive naive CD8 T cells. The study made its TRB cDNA libraries by 5' RACE, adding UMI labels. TCRdb re-called the 5' RACE reads and catalogs CDR3 proteins one per entry, DNA excluded. This listing includes 150,000 to 180,000 distinct CDR3 sequences. What these receptors recognize is not known. Findings and caveats of the study: Naive CXCR3-positive cells had TRB CDR3s more hydrophobic than those of CXCR3-negative naive cells.

The sequencing sample was made of naive CXCR3+ CD8+ T cells from blood. Subset indicated: CD45RO-CCR7+CD27+CD95- naive CD8+ T cells expressing CXCR3 (TNR3+). These receptors all stem from a human donor in good health. Some clones in this sample may be carry-over from other donors' samples.

The gene calls are TRBV6-2 or TRBV6-3 and TRBJ1-1; TCRdb lists TRBD1, though no DNA is available to test this call. CDR1 and CDR2 from the germline V gene are MNHEY and SVGEGT. CDR3 length: 11 amino acids. CDR3 sequence reads: CASGGNTEAFF.

This sequence joins TRBV15 and TRBJ2-3; without DNA, the TCRdb call of TRBD1 cannot be checked. Germline loops: CDR1 LNHNV, CDR2 YYDKDF (reference sequence). The CDR3 runs 16 residues. CDR3: CATSSQAPGGTDTQYF.

This chain uses TRBV7-2 with TRBJ2-7; checking the TCRdb D call of TRBD2 is not possible without DNA. Germline V gene data show CDR1 as SGHTA and CDR2 as FQGNSA. This CDR3 region has 12 residues. CDR3: CASSLGGHEQYF.

This chain joins TRBV4-1 and TRBJ1-5; the TCRdb D gene call, TRBD1, has no DNA to confirm it. In germline, CDR1 is MGHRA, CDR2 YSYEKL. This CDR3 comprises 15 residues. This chain's CDR3 is CASSASGGRGQPQHF.

The J gene is TRBJ2-1, the V gene TRBV2; TCRdb's D call, TRBD1, is unchecked because there is no DNA. This CDR3 has 15 residues. The germline V gene has CDR1 SNHLY and CDR2 FYNNEI. The CDR3 protein is CASSTGPSQGNEQFF.

The rearrangement uses TRBV28 and TRBJ2-7; TCRdb outputs TRBD2, but without DNA this stays unchecked. The CDR3 has 16 residues. In germline, CDR1 is MDHEN, CDR2 SYDVKM. CDR3 in amino acids: CASRGKREGRRNEQYF.

J is TRBJ2-7 and V is TRBV12-3 or TRBV12-4; there is no DNA to check the TCRdb D call of TRBD2. CDR3 length: 15 amino acids. CDR3 residues: CASTPGLAGAYEQYF.

CDR3 loop: CASSVEVRSYEQYF. This chain joins TRBV2 and TRBJ2-7; TCRdb's D call, TRBD2, is unchecked because there is no DNA. In germline, CDR1 is SNHLY, CDR2 FYNNEI. The CDR3 runs 14 residues.

The V call is TRBV20-1, the J call TRBJ2-3; absent DNA, TCRdb's TRBD1 call cannot be checked. Per germline, CDR1 DFQATT and CDR2 SNEGSKA (reference sequence). This CDR3 region has 13 residues. The CDR3 spells CSTEPPTGDTQYF.

The chain uses TRBV7-9 and TRBJ1-4; TCRdb's D call of TRBD1 is untestable without DNA. This CDR3 has 16 amino acids. Germline-derived CDR1 and CDR2 are SEHNR and FQNEAQ (reference sequence). CDR3 loop: CASSLAEDRTNEKLFF. Full variable domain (remainder filled in from reference TRBV7-9 and TRBJ1-4): DTGVSQNPRHKITKRGQNVTFRCDPISEHNRLYWYRQTLGQGPEFLTYFQNEAQLEKSRLLSDRFSAERPKGSFSTLEIQRTEQGDSAMYLCASSLAEDRTNEKLFFGSGTQLSVL.

V gene TRBV20-1 combines with J gene TRBJ2-3; the D call from TCRdb, TRBD2, cannot be confirmed without DNA. In germline, CDR1 is DFQATT, CDR2 SNEGSKA (reference sequence). The CDR3 covers 15 residues. CDR3 sequence reads: CSAHLSGSSTDTQYF.

The V and J genes are TRBV3-1 and TRBJ2-3; there is no DNA to check the TCRdb D call of TRBD2. The CDR3 covers 15 residues. CDR1 is LGHDT, CDR2 YNNKEL, per germline (reference sequence). The CDR3 loop is CASSITGGPTDTQYF.

The chain carries TRBV5-1 and TRBJ2-7; TCRdb designates TRBD1, a call that cannot be tested without DNA. This CDR3 has 13 residues. The germline V gene has CDR1 SGHRS and CDR2 YFSETQ. This CDR3 reads CASTGGKDYEQYF.

The chain couples TRBV13 to TRBJ2-4; the D call of TRBD1 rests on TCRdb alone, since no DNA is present to check it. The CDR3 extends over 15 amino acids. CDR1 is PRHDT and CDR2 is FYEKMQ in the germline V gene (reference sequence). The CDR3: CASSFYPEAKNIQYF.

The chain links TRBV12-3 or TRBV12-4 to TRBJ1-3; the TRBD1 assignment by TCRdb is unverifiable without DNA. The CDR3 is made up of 15 amino acids. CDR3 sequence: CASRPEPHRGNTIYF.

The chain combines TRBV29-1 with TRBJ2-1. Per germline, CDR1 SQVTM and CDR2 ANQGSEA. The length of the CDR3 is 13 residues. CDR3 loop: CSVEVVSYNEQFF.

The V and J genes are TRBV29-1 and TRBJ2-7; lacking DNA, the TRBD1 call made by TCRdb goes unchecked. The germline gives CDR1 SQVTM, CDR2 ANQGSEA. This CDR3 is built from 13 residues. This CDR3 is CSVRTGENYEQYF.

This sequence joins TRBV10-2 and TRBJ2-1; TCRdb outputs TRBD2, but without DNA this stays unchecked. In germline, CDR1 is WSHSY, CDR2 SAAADI. This CDR3 is built from 14 residues. The CDR3 spells CASRIAGGGDEQFF.

V and J are TRBV29-1 and TRBJ1-1; TCRdb outputs TRBD1, but without DNA this stays unchecked. The CDR3 has 12 amino acids. The germline V gene encodes CDR1 SQVTM and CDR2 ANQGSEA. CDR3 amino acids: CSGGQVNTEAFF.

CDR3 amino acids: CASSSRVLPDEAFF. J is TRBJ1-1 and V is TRBV7-9. Germline V gene sequence: CDR1 SEHNR, CDR2 FQNEAQ (reference sequence). The length of the CDR3 is 14 residues.

The V call is TRBV6-5, the J call TRBJ2-1; TCRdb picks TRBD2, but there is no DNA to check that call. This CDR3 is 17 amino acids long. Germline V gene data show CDR1 as MNHEY and CDR2 as SVGAGI. The CDR3 reads CASSYSMDPGPGDEQFF.

The chain links TRBV20-1 to TRBJ1-1; TCRdb gives TRBD1 as the D gene, but with no DNA this cannot be confirmed. Germline assignment: CDR1 DFQATT and CDR2 SNEGSKA (reference sequence). This CDR3 spans 14 amino acids. CDR3 residues: CSAYAQGAYTEAFF.

This rearrangement joins TRBV12-3 or TRBV12-4 to TRBJ2-2. The CDR3 extends over 15 amino acids. CDR3 residues: CASSFAQLNTGELFF.